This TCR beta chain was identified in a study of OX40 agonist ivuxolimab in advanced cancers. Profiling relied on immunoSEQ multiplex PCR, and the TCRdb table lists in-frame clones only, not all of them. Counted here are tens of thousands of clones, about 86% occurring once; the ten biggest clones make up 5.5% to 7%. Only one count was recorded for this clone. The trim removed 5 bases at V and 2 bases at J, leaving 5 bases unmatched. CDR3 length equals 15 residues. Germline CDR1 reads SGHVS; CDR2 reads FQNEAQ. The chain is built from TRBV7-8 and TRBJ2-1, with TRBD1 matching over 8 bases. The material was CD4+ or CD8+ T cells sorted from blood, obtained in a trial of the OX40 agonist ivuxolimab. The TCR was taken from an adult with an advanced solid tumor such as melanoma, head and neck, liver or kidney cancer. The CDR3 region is CASSPRQGPYNEQFF. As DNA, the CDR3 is TGTGCCAGCAGCCCCAGACAGGGGCCCTACAATGAGCAGTTCTTC. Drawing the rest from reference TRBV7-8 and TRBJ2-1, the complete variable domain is GAGVSQSPRYKVAKRGQDVALRCDPISGHVSLFWYQQALGQGPEFLTYFQNEAQLDKSGLPSDRFFAERPEGSVSTLKIQRTQQEDSAVYLCASSPRQGPYNEQFFGPGTRLTVL.